Reported below is one T cell receptor beta chain. The assay was immunoSEQ multiplex PCR, and TCRdb's table has in-frame clones only and misses some. The profile shows roughly 220,000 clones, approximately 85% of them singletons. This entry comes from a study of blood T cell repertoires in COVID-19. V lost 4 bases and J 2 bases, leaving 6 bases between the germline ends. The CDR3 spans 12 residues. The origin of this receptor is a man aged 50-60 years who had recovered from COVID-19. The chain recombines TRBV12-3 or TRBV12-4 with TRBJ2-7; TRBD2 might be the D (5 bases). Specimen: peripheral blood. CDR3 nucleotides: TGTGCCAGCAGTTCCGGGGCCTACGAGCAGTACTTC. The encoded protein is CASSSGAYEQYF.